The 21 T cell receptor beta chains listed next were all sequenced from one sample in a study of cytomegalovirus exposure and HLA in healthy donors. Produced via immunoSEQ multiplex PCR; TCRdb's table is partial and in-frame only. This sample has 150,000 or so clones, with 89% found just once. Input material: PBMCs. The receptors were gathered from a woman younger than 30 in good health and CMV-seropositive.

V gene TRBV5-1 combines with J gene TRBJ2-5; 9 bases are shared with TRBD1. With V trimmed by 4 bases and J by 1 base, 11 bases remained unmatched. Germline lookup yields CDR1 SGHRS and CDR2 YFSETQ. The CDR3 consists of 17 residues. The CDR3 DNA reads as TGCGCCAGCAGCAGATCCTCGACAGGGGGGATCCAAGAGACCCAGTACTTC. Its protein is CASSRSSTGGIQETQYF. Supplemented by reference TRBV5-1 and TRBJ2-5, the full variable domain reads KAGVTQTPRYLIKTRGQQVTLSCSPISGHRSVSWYQQTPGQGLQFLFEYFSETQRNKGNFPGRFSGRQFSNSRSEMNVSTLELGDSALYLCASSRSSTGGIQETQYFGPGTRLLVL.

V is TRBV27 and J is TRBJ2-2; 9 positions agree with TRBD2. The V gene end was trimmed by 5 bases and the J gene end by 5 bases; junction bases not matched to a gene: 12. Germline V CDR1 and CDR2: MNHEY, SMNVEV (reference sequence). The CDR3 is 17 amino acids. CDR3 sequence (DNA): TGTGCCAGCAGTCCCAGTCTGGGACTAGCTGTTACCGGGGAGCTGTTTTTT. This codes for CASSPSLGLAVTGELFF.

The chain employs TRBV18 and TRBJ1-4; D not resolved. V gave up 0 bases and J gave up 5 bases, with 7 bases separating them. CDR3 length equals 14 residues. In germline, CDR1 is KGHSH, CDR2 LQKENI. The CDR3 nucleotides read TGTGCCAGCTCACCACCGCCAGAAAATGAAAAACTGTTTTTT. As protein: CASSPPPENEKLFF.

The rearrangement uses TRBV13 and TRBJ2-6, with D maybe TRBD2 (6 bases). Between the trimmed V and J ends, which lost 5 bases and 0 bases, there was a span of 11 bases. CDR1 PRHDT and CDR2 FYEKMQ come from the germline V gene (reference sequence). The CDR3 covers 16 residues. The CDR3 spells CASSGGSSSGANVLTF. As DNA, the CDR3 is TGTGCCAGCAGCGGGGGGAGTAGCTCTGGGGCCAACGTCCTGACTTTC.

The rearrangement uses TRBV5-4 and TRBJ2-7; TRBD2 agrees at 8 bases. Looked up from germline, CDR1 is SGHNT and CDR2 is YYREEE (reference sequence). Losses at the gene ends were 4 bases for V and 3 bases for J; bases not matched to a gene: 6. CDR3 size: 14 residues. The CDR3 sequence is CASSRGGYNYEQYF. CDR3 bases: TGTGCCAGCAGCCGGGGGGGGTATAACTACGAGCAGTACTTC.

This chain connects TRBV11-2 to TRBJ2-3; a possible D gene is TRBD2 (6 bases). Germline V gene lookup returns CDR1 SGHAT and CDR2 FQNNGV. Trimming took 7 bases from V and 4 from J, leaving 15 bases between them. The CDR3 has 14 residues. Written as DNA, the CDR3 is TGTGCCAGCACCGGGGGTGAGAGTGCAGATACGCAGTATTTT. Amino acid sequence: CASTGGESADTQYF.

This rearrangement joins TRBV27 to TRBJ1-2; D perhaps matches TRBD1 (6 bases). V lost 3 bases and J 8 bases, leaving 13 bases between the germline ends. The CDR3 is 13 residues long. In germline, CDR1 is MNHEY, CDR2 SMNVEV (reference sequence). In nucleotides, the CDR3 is TGTGCCAGCAGTTTTTCCGGGACATACGGCTACACCTTC. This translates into CASSFSGTYGYTF.

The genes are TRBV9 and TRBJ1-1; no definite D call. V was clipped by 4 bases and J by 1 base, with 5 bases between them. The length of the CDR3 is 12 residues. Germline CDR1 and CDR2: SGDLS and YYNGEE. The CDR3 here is CASSNRNTEAFF. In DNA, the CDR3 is TGTGCCAGCAGCAACAGGAACACTGAAGCTTTCTTT. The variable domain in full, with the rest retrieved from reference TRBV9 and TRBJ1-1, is DSGVTQTPKHLITATGQRVTLRCSPRSGDLSVYWYQQSLDQGLQFLIQYYNGEERAKGNILERFSAQQFPDLHSELNLSSLELGDSALYFCASSNRNTEAFFGQGTRLTVV.

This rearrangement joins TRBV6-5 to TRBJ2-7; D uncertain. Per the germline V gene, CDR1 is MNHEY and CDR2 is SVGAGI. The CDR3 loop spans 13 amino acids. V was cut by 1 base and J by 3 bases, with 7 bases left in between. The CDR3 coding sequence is TGTGCCAGCAGTTACTGGCAGAACTACGAGCAGTACTTC. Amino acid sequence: CASSYWQNYEQYF.

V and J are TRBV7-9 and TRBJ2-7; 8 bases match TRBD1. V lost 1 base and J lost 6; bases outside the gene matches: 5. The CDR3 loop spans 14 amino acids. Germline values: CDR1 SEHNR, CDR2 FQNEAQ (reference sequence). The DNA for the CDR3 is TGTGCCAGCAGCTTAGGACAGGGGTGGGCCGAGCAGTACTTC. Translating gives CASSLGQGWAEQYF.

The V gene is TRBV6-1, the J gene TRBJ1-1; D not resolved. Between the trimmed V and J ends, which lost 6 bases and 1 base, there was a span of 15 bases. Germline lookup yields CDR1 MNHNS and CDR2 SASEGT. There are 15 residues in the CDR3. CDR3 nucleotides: TGTGCCAGCAGGCCAGTGCGGAATCCGAACACTGAAGCTTTCTTT. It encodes CASRPVRNPNTEAFF.

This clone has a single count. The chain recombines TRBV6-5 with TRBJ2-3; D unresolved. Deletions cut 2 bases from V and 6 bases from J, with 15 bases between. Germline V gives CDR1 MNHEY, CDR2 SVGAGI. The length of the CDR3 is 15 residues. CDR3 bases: TGTGCCAGCAGTTACCGGGTCTTCCCCCCGGATACGCAGTATTTT. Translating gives CASSYRVFPPDTQYF.

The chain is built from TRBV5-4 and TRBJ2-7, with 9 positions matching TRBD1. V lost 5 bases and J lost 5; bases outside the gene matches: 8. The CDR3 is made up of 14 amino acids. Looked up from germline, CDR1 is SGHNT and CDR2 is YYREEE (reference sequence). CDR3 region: CASSQDRGPHEQYF. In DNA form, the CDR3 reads TGTGCCAGCAGTCAGGACAGGGGACCCCACGAGCAGTACTTC.

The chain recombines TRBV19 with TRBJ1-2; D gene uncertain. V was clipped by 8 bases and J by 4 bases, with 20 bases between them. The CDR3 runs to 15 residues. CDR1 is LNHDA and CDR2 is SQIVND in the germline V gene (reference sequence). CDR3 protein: CASRLSMGEGYGYTF. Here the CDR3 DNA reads TGTGCCAGTCGATTGTCCATGGGCGAGGGCTATGGCTACACCTTC.

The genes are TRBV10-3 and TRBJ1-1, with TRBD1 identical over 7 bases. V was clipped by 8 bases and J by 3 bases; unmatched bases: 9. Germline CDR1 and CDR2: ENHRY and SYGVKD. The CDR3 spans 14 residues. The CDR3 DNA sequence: TGTGCCATCGCAACAGGGGTTGAGGACACTGAAGCTTTCTTT. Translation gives CAIATGVEDTEAFF.

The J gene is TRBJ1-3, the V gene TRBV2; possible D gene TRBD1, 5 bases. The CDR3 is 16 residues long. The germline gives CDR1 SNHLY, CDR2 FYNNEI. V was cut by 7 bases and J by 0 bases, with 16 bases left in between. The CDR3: CASTQGNRLSGNTIYF. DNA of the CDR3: TGTGCCAGCACGCAGGGCAACAGGCTCTCTGGAAACACCATATATTTT.

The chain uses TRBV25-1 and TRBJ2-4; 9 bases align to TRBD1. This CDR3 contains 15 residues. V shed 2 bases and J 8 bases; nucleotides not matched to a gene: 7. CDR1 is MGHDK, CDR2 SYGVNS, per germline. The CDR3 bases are TGTGCCAGCAGTGAACCCGACAGGGGGGCGGACATTCAGTACTTC. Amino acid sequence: CASSEPDRGADIQYF.

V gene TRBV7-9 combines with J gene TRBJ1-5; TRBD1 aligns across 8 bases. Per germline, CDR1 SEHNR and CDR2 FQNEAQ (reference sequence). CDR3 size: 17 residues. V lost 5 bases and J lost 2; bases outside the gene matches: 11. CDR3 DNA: TGTGCCAGCAGCCCCGGACAGGGACGTCGGGGCAATCAGCCCCAGCATTTT. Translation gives CASSPGQGRRGNQPQHF. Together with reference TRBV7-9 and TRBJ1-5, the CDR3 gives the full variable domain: DTGVSQNPRHKITKRGQNVTFRCDPISEHNRLYWYRQTLGQGPEFLTYFQNEAQLEKSRLLSDRFSAERPKGSFSTLEIQRTEQGDSAMYLCASSPGQGRRGNQPQHFGDGTRLSIL.

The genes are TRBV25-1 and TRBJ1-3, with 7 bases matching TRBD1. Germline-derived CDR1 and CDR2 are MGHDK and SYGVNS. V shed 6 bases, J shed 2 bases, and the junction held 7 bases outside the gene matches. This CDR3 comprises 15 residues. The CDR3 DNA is TGTGCCAGCAGCCTACAGGGGATTACTGGAAACACCATATATTTT. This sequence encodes CASSLQGITGNTIYF.

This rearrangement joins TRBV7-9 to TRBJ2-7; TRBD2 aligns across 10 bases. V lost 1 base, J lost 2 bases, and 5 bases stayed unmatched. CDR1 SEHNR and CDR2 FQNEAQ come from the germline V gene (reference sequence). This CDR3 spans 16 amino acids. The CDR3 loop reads CASSLGTSGIPYEQYF. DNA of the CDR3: TGTGCCAGCAGCTTAGGGACTAGCGGAATCCCCTACGAGCAGTACTTC.

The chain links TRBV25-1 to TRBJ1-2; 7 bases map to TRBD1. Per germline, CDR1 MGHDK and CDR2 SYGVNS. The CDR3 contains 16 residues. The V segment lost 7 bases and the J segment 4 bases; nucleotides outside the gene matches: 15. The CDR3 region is CASTQKRGQPSYGYTF. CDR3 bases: TGTGCCAGCACCCAAAAAAGGGGACAGCCTTCCTATGGCTACACCTTC.